Sequencing of this T cell receptor beta chain was carried out in a study of blood T cell repertoires in COVID-19. Whole-study context: The United States, Italy and Spain supplied acute and convalescent COVID-19 samples. PBMCs, B-cell-depleted T cells, or T cells provided the cDNA or gDNA that made up the material.

Authors' methods: Amplification of reference gene primers was used by the study to estimate nucleated cell counts. The repertoire was sequenced with immunoSEQ multiplex PCR; TCRdb's copy has only in-frame clones and lacks some. D and trimming were read from the DNA, whereas the V and J calls and clone size are those reported in that table. The data hold fewer than 85,000 clones, with about three quarters observed a single time. In this sample, this clone turned up a few times. The CDR3 consists of 14 residues. V lost 2 bases and J 2 bases, leaving 7 bases between the germline ends. Germline CDR1 reads MDHEN; CDR2 reads SYDVKM.

The receptor's source is a woman older than 75 with active or convalescent COVID-19. Sequencing was done on a sample of peripheral blood. The chain joins TRBV28 to TRBJ1-3; no clear D. As DNA, the CDR3 is TGTGCCAGCAGTTTACAGGCTGCTGGAAACACCATATATTTT. This encodes CASSLQAAGNTIYF.